A selection of T cell receptor beta chains follows, all from one sample in a study of shared clonotypes between healthy human individuals. The assay was immunoSEQ multiplex PCR, and TCRdb's table has in-frame clones only and misses some. The sample lists hundreds of thousands of clones; roughly 80% were seen once. Sequencing input: PBMCs. These receptors were taken from a woman between 35 and 50 years old in good health. Some clones in this sample may be carry-over from other donors' samples. Each CDR3 is given without its conserved first and last residue. A D gene is named only where the DNA matches it firmly.

-	TRBV6-5	TRBJ2-3	ASSYSETDTQY
-	TRBV5-1	TRBJ2-7	ASSLVGASYEQY
TRBD1	TRBV9	TRBJ2-3	ASSRRTGGSTDTQY
TRBD2	TRBV7-3	TRBJ2-5	ASSLSGREGETQY
-	TRBV6-5	TRBJ2-2	ASSPGVAVTGELF
TRBD2	TRBV28	TRBJ2-1	ASSPSLAGIYNEQF
-	TRBV25-1	TRBJ2-5	ASRDLGKGETQY
-	TRBV15	TRBJ2-7	ATSRSGGIIGEQY
-	TRBV19	TRBJ2-1	ASNFAGGYNEQF
TRBD1	TRBV10-3	TRBJ2-3	AISRRYRGHGQIRYTDTQY
TRBD2	TRBV19	TRBJ2-3	ASSYAGVEGDTQY
-	TRBV11-2	TRBJ2-7	ASSLEQAYEQY
TRBD1	TRBV5-1	TRBJ2-1	ASRPGTGGGKF
TRBD2	TRBV27	TRBJ2-6	ASSFSSGTNVLT
-	TRBV7-8	TRBJ2-5	ASSPQVGETQY
TRBD1	TRBV7-2	TRBJ1-2	ASSLRGLTNYGYT
-	TRBV28	TRBJ2-6	ASSPRVGRSGANVLT
-	TRBV30	TRBJ2-7	AWNLVGLLGEQY
-	TRBV13	TRBJ2-1	ASSGESNEQF
-	TRBV7-2	TRBJ1-2	ASSLRISGDGYT
-	TRBV9	TRBJ2-2	ASMQGGSNTGELF
-	TRBV20-1	TRBJ2-7	SAPSLELAY
TRBD2	TRBV4-2	TRBJ2-3	ASSQDPGTTSGRAEIFADTQY
-	TRBV18	TRBJ2-1	ASSLGPSWDEQF
TRBD2	TRBV30	TRBJ2-2	AWRVLSGRGITGELF
-	TRBV28	TRBJ1-2	ASNGPNYGYT
-	TRBV9	TRBJ1-1	ASSVDHNTEAF
-	TRBV9	TRBJ2-1	ASSVLAGESYNEQF
-	TRBV6-5	TRBJ1-2	ASSYSAGARSYT
TRBD1	TRBV6-6	TRBJ1-2	ASSTPGTGYRGYT
TRBD1	TRBV5-6	TRBJ1-3	ASSSGDRPRDTIY
TRBD2	TRBV5-1	-	ASSFSGTYSYEQY
TRBD1	TRBV29-1	TRBJ2-1	SVGRQGGWNEQF
-	TRBV30	TRBJ1-4	AWSRGAPNEKLF